This T cell receptor (beta chain) was obtained from a study of beta chain features in type 1 diabetes. In the study overall: Healthy donors and patients had similar age, gender and cell yields. Broader study findings: Within patients, naive, central memory and Treg TCRB repertoires seemed more similar than within healthy donors. There was a moderate but significant shortening of TCRB CDR3s in all four CD4+ subsets of Type 1 diabetes patients.

About this clone: The antigen is undetermined.

What was sequenced were expressed TCRB transcripts, since all of the isolated RNA had been reverse transcribed. The table came from immunoSEQ multiplex PCR; TCRdb's copy has only in-frame clones and leaves some out. The profile shows around 280,000 clones, 15% of them singletons. This CDR3 has 14 residues. The V and J ends lost 1 base and 2 bases respectively, with 10 bases between them. In germline, CDR1 is GTSNPN, CDR2 SVGIG (reference sequence). Specimen: naive CD4+ T cells from blood. V is TRBV30 and J is TRBJ2-3; no reliable D call. This TCR was sampled from a man younger than 30 with type 1 diabetes. The CDR3 region has the DNA TGTGCCTGGAGTGCCAGCGTATACACAGATACGCAGTATTTT. The encoded protein is CAWSASVYTDTQYF.